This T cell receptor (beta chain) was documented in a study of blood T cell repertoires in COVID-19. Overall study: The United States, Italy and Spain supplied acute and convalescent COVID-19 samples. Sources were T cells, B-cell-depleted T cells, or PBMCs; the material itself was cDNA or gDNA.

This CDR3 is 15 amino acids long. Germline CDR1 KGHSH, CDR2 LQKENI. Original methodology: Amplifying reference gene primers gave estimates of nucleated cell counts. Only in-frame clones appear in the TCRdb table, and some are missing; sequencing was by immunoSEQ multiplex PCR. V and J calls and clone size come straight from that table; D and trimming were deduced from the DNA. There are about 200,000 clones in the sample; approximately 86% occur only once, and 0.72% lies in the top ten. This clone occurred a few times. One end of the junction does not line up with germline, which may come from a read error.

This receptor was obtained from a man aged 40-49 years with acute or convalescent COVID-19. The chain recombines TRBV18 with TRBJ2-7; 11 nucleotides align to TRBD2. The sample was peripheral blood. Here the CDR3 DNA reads TGTGCCAGCTCACCGGGTAGCGGGAGGGCAAGGCCCTCTGACTTC. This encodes CASSPGSGRARPSDF.